Presented here are 21 T cell receptor beta chains from one specimen sequenced in a study of T cells in Graves' hyperthyroidism and ophthalmopathy. Amplified TCR beta CDR3 regions derived from RNA transcripts. Primed by the HTBI set, a first-round RT-PCR was run on the TCR CDR3. TCRdb reprocessed the multiplex PCR reads via MiXCR and lists one record per CDR3 protein. The sample includes 500,000 to 650,000 distinct CDR3 sequences, roughly 14% of them seen just once. The sequencing input was blood. The receptor set was obtained from a woman in her fifties or sixties with Graves' ophthalmopathy.

This clonotype was observed a handful of times. This sequence joins TRBV11-2 and TRBJ2-7; 10 nucleotides line up with TRBD2. The J segment lost 0 bases and the V segment lost 4 bases, leaving 6 bases of the junction unmatched. This CDR3 has 16 residues. The germline V gene encodes CDR1 SGHAT and CDR2 FQNNGV. As DNA, the CDR3 is TGTGCCAGCAGCTCCCGGCTAGCGGGAGACTCCTACGAGCAGTACTTC. Residues: CASSSRLAGDSYEQYF.

The sample holds many counts of this clonotype. The chain carries TRBV20-1 and TRBJ2-1; the match to TRBD2 covers 10 bases. V lost 6 bases to trimming and J lost 3 bases; unmatched junction nucleotides: 8. Germline CDR1 and CDR2: DFQATT and SNEGSKA (reference sequence). This CDR3 region has 15 residues. The CDR3 sequence is CSAYLAGGNYNEQFF. CDR3 bases: TGCAGTGCCTATTTAGCGGGAGGAAACTACAATGAGCAGTTCTTC.

This clonotype has more than one count but fewer than ten. This chain joins TRBV6-1 and TRBJ2-1; D is tentatively TRBD1 or TRBD2 (5 bases each). Germline V gene sequence: CDR1 MNHNS, CDR2 SASEGT. Trimming left V 6 bases short and J 10 bases short, with 16 bases between. The CDR3 is 13 residues long. The CDR3 sequence: CASRLPPRDEQFF. In DNA form, the CDR3 reads TGTGCCAGCAGGCTCCCACCCAGGGACGAGCAGTTCTTC.

In its sample, this clonotype was seen many times. The chain uses TRBV7-2 and TRBJ1-2; D unresolved. CDR1 is SGHTA and CDR2 is FQGNSA in the germline V gene. This CDR3 comprises 12 residues. V was pared by 3 bases and J by 5 bases, with 7 bases between. This CDR3 is CASSLIRYGYTF. CDR3 in DNA: TGTGCCAGCAGCTTGATCCGATATGGCTACACCTTC. The full variable domain, in which reference TRBV7-2 and TRBJ1-2 provide the parts outside the CDR3, is GAGVSQSPSNKVTEKGKDVELRCDPISGHTALYWYRQSLGQGLEFLIYFQGNSAPDKSGLPSDRFSAERTGGSVSTLTIQRTQQEDSAVYLCASSLIRYGYTFGSGTRLTVV.

This chain connects TRBV6-1 to TRBJ1-5; no firm D call. The CDR3 runs 14 residues. V was pared by 2 bases and J by 0 bases, with 5 bases between. CDR1 and CDR2 from the germline V gene are MNHNS and SASEGT. CDR3 sequence reads: CASSEMISNQPQHF. CDR3 in DNA: TGTGCCAGCAGTGAAATGATTAGCAATCAGCCCCAGCATTTT.

About this clonotype: A much larger clone is a single base away; this may be a read error. The chain has TRBV20-1 and TRBJ1-1; D is unresolved. CDR1 and CDR2 from the germline V gene are DFQATT and SNEGSKA (reference sequence). The CDR3 totals 13 residues. Trimming took 6 bases from V and 3 from J, leaving 14 bases between them. The CDR3 loop reads CSAKSGWDTEAFF. CDR3 bases: TGCAGTGCCAAATCGGGCTGGGACACTGAAGCTTTCTTT.

This clonotype was recorded many times. The chain couples TRBV18 to TRBJ2-7; 13 bases match TRBD2. Germline V lookup: CDR1 KGHSH, CDR2 LQKENI. Losses at the gene ends were 3 bases for V and 2 bases for J; bases not matched to a gene: 7. This CDR3 has 17 residues. The CDR3 sequence is CASSPGTSGTNPYEQYF. CDR3 sequence (DNA): TGTGCCAGCTCACCTGGGACTAGCGGGACGAACCCCTACGAGCAGTACTTC.

This clonotype was counted only a few times. V and J are TRBV7-9 and TRBJ2-6; TRBD1 agrees at 12 bases. The V gene's germline CDR1 is SEHNR and CDR2 FQNEAQ (reference sequence). The CDR3 spans 18 residues. J lost 4 bases, V lost 3 bases, and 7 bases had no gene match. The CDR3 DNA sequence: TGTGCCAGCAGCTTGGAGGGACAGGGGGCGCGAGGGGCCAACGTCCTGACTTTC. It translates to CASSLEGQGARGANVLTF.

This clonotype was detected a few times. DNA of the CDR3: TGTGCCAGCAGTTTCAGGTTTAGCAATCAGCCCCAGCATTTT. Protein sequence: CASSFRFSNQPQHF. The rearrangement joins TRBV12-3 or TRBV12-4 to TRBJ1-5; D is ambiguous. This CDR3 is 14 amino acids long. Deletions cut 3 bases from V and 0 bases from J, with 6 bases between.

This clonotype was detected only a few times. The chain employs TRBV6-1 and TRBJ2-5, with D possibly called TRBD1 or TRBD2 (5 bases each). Germline V gives CDR1 MNHNS, CDR2 SASEGT. The CDR3 contains 15 residues. Between the trimmed V and J ends, which lost 1 base and 2 bases, there was a span of 11 bases. The CDR3 here is CASSEGGREQETQYF. CDR3 bases: TGTGCCAGCAGTGAAGGGGGCAGGGAGCAAGAGACCCAGTACTTC.

V and J are TRBV7-2 and TRBJ2-3; 11 bases are shared with TRBD2. This CDR3 contains 15 residues. V lost 5 bases, J lost 5 bases, and 6 bases stayed unmatched. The germline V gene has CDR1 SGHTA and CDR2 FQGNSA. The DNA for the CDR3 is TGTGCCAGCAGCCGTAGCGGGAGGGAAGGAGATACGCAGTATTTT. Protein: CASSRSGREGDTQYF.

Details on this clonotype: This sequence may be a read error, since a much larger clone differs from it by one base. V gene TRBV5-1 combines with J gene TRBJ2-1; D ambiguous. The CDR3 runs to 15 residues. Germline CDR1 is SGHRS and CDR2 is YFSETQ. Trimming stripped 3 bases from V and 0 bases from J, with 10 bases between. This CDR3 reads CASSSRKSSYNEQFF. The CDR3 DNA reads as TGCGCCAGCAGCTCACGGAAGAGCTCCTACAATGAGCAGTTCTTC.

This clonotype was found many times. This chain links TRBV7-9 with TRBJ2-1; 11 positions agree with TRBD1. This CDR3 spans 15 amino acids. V shed 3 bases and J 8 bases; nucleotides not matched to a gene: 6. Per germline, CDR1 SEHNR and CDR2 FQNEAQ (reference sequence). The CDR3, as DNA: TGTGCCAGCAGCTTGGACAGGGGGCTTGGGGATGAGCAGTTCTTC. Its protein is CASSLDRGLGDEQFF.

This clonotype was counted ten times or more. The chain carries TRBV3-1 and TRBJ1-6; D unresolved. The CDR3 covers 16 residues. CDR1 is LGHDT, CDR2 YNNKEL, per germline (reference sequence). V lost 1 base and J lost 8, with 15 bases in between. The CDR3 spells CASSQGGLSPYSPLHF. The CDR3 DNA sequence: TGTGCCAGCAGCCAAGGTGGTCTGAGTCCTTATTCACCCCTCCACTTT.

Many counts were recorded for this clonotype. The chain links TRBV5-1 to TRBJ1-2; the match to TRBD1 covers 7 bases. Looked up from germline, CDR1 is SGHRS and CDR2 is YFSETQ. The CDR3 length is 14 residues. V shed 4 bases and J 7 bases; nucleotides not matched to a gene: 10. The CDR3 protein is CASSEGQPAIGYTF. The CDR3 bases are TGCGCCAGCAGCGAGGGACAGCCGGCAATTGGCTACACCTTC.

The table lists this clonotype with many counts. This chain connects TRBV10-3 to TRBJ2-7, with unresolved D. This CDR3 region has 13 residues. V dropped 2 bases and J dropped 6 bases, with 11 bases sitting between them. CDR1 and CDR2 (germline): ENHRY, SYGVKD. CDR3 region: CAISEILRSEQYF. The CDR3 region has the DNA TGTGCCATCAGTGAGATCCTACGATCCGAGCAGTACTTC.

This clonotype came up many times. V gene TRBV20-1 combines with J gene TRBJ2-1; 9 bases align to TRBD2. After removal of 5 bases from V and 4 bases from J, the junction contained 6 bases not matched to a gene. In germline, CDR1 is DFQATT, CDR2 SNEGSKA (reference sequence). This CDR3 region has 14 residues. CDR3 DNA: TGCAGTGCTCAGAGCGGGAGGAGGTACAATGAGCAGTTCTTC. Translated, it gives CSAQSGRRYNEQFF.

CDR3 nucleotide sequence: TGCAGTGCTAGGACGCTAGCGGGAGGTAGCACAGATACGCAGTATTTT. Translation: CSARTLAGGSTDTQYF. This chain joins TRBV20-1 and TRBJ2-3; 11 nucleotides match TRBD2. The CDR3 has 16 amino acids. The V gene end was trimmed by 3 bases and the J gene end by 0 bases; junction bases not matched to a gene: 5. The V gene's germline CDR1 is DFQATT and CDR2 SNEGSKA (reference sequence).

This clonotype has ten or more counts. The CDR3 nucleotides are TGTGCCAGCAGAATACAGGGGGCTGGTTCACCCCTCCACTTT. The encoded protein is CASRIQGAGSPLHF. The genes are TRBV28 and TRBJ1-6; 9 bases fit TRBD1. From germline, CDR1 is MDHEN and CDR2 SYDVKM. V gave up 6 bases and J gave up 9 bases; unmatched junction bases: 6. The CDR3 runs to 14 residues.

This clonotype has a count of ten or more. The chain joins TRBV7-9 to TRBJ1-3; maybe TRBD1 (6 bases). V was cut by 2 bases and J by 2 bases, with 10 bases left in between. The V gene's germline CDR1 is SEHNR and CDR2 FQNEAQ (reference sequence). The CDR3 is 15 amino acids. This chain's CDR3 is CASSLSGAPGNTIYF. In DNA form, the CDR3 reads TGTGCCAGCAGCTTATCAGGGGCGCCTGGAAACACCATATATTTT.

This clonotype was seen at least ten times. The J gene is TRBJ1-6, the V gene TRBV12-3 or TRBV12-4, with D possibly being TRBD1 (6 bases). Trimming took 6 bases from V and 7 from J, leaving 10 bases between them. CDR3 size: 13 residues. CDR3: CASSIDRNSPLHF. The DNA of the CDR3 is TGTGCCAGCAGCATCGACAGGAATTCACCCCTCCACTTT.